This T cell receptor beta chain was sequenced for a study of CD8 T cells in ankylosing spondylitis. Broader study findings: Seemingly characteristic of ankylosing spondylitis blood was a TCR beta motif consisting of 7 or 8 highly homologous variants.

In germline, CDR1 is LGHNT, CDR2 FRNRAP. This CDR3 is 14 amino acids long. V was cut by 8 bases and J by 9 bases, with 20 bases left in between. TCRdb passed the 5' RACE reads through MiXCR, listing each CDR3 protein once. The repertoire holds more than 300,000 distinct CDR3 sequences, with 8% as singletons. A few counts support this clonotype. Its antigen remains unknown. This chain connects TRBV12-5 to TRBJ2-1; D is uncertain. Specimen: blood, either unsorted or a sorted T cell fraction (not recorded which). The source is a male donor with ankylosing spondylitis. DNA for the CDR3: TGTGCTAGTTCCCCCTTGGGCCTTCCTTCTGAGCAGTTCTTC. Its protein product is CASSPLGLPSEQFF.